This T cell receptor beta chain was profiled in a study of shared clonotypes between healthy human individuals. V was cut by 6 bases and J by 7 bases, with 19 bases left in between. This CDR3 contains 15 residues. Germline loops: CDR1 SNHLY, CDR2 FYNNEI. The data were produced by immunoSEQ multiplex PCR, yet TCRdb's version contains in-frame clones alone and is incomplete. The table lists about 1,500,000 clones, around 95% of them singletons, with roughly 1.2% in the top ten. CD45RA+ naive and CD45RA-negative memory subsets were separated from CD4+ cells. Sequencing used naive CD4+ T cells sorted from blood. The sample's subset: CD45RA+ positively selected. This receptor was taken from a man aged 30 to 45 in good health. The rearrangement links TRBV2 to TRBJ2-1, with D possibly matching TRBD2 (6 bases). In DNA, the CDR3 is TGTGCCAGCAGCGGGTTTGGGACTCGGAATAATGAGCAGTTCTTC. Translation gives CASSGFGTRNNEQFF.